This T cell receptor beta chain derives from a study of glioma-infiltrating T cells. Whole-study findings and limits: Very few CDR3 sequences were shared between tissue and blood. Gliomas, especially low-grade, showed above-expected tissue-blood divergence; non-neoplastic patients showed below.

Using RNA template, CDR3s of TCR alpha and beta were amplified with iRepertoire arm-PCR. MiXCR, applied by TCRdb to the multiplex PCR reads, yields one record per CDR3 protein. This sample yields approximately 100,000 distinct CDR3 sequences, of which 25% to 35% are seen a single time; roughly 45% belongs to the top ten. There are 12 residues in the CDR3. V was shortened by 5 bases and J by 5 bases, with 12 bases between the two germline ends. Per germline, CDR1 SQVTM and CDR2 ANQGSEA. This clonotype was found a few times. The antigen remains unidentified. Sequenced: glioma tissue, nonneoplastic brain tissue, or PBMCs (not recorded which). J is TRBJ1-1 and V is TRBV29-1; D unresolved. The receptor was isolated from a human donor with low-grade glioma or glioblastoma, undergoing nonglioma brain surgery, or in good health (not recorded which). CDR3 loop: CSVKVARTEAFF. The CDR3 region has the DNA TGCAGCGTTAAGGTTGCGAGGACTGAAGCTTTCTTT.